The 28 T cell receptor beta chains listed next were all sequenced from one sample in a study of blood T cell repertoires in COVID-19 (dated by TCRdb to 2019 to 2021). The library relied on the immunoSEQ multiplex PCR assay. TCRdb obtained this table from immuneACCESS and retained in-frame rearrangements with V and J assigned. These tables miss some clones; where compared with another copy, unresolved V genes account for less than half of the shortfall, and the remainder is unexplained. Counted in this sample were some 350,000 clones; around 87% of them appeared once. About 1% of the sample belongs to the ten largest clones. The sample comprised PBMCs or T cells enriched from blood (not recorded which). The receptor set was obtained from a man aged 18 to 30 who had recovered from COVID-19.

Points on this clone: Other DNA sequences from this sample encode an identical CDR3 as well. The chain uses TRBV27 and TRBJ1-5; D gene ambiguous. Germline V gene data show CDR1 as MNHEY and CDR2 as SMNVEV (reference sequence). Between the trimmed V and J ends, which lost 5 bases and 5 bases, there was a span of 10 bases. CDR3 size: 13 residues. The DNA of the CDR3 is TGTGCCAGCAGTCCGAGGGAGGATCAGCCCCAGCATTTT. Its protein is CASSPREDQPQHF.

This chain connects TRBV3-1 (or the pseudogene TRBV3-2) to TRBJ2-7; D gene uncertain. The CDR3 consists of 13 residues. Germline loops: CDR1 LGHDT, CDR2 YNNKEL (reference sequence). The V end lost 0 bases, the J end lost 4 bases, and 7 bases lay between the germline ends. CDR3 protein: CASSQDRLYEQYF. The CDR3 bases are TGTGCCAGCAGCCAAGATCGTTTGTACGAGCAGTACTTC.

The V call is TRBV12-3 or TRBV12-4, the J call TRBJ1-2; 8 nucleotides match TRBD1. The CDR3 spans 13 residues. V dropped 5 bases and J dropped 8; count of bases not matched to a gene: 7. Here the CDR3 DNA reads TGTGCCAGCAGTACTGGACAGGGAGGAGGCTACACCTTC. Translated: CASSTGQGGGYTF.

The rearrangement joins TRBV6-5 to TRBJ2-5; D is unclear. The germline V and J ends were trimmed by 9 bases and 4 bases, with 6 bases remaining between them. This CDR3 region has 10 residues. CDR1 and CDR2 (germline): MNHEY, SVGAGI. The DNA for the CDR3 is TGTGCCAGTTTCTCAGAGACCCAGTACTTC. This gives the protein CASFSETQYF.

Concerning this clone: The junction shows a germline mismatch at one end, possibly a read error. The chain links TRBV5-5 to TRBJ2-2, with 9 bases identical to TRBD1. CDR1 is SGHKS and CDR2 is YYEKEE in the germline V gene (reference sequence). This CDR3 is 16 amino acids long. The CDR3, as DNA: TGTGCCAGCAGTTTGGACAGGGGAGTGCGCACCGGGGAGCTGTTTTTT. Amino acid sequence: CASSLDRGVRTGELFF. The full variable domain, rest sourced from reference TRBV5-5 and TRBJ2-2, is DAGVTQSPTHLIKTRGQQVTLRCSPISGHKSVSWYQQVLGQGPQFIFQYYEKEERGRGNFPDRFSARQFPNYSSELNVNALLLGDSALYLCASSLDRGVRTGELFFGEGSRLTVL.

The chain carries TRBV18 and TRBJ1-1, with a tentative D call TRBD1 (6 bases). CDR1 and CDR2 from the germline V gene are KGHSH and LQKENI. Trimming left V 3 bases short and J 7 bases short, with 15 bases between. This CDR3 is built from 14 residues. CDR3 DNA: TGTGCCAGCTCACCGAGGGGGACCGGCGGTGAAGCTTTCTTT. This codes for CASSPRGTGGEAFF.

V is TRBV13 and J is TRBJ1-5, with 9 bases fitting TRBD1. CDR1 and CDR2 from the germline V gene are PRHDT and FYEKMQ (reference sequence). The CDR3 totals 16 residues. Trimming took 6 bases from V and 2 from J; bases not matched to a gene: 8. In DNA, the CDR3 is TGTGCCAGCAGTCATTCTGGGACAGGGCGCAATCAGCCCCAGCATTTT. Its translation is CASSHSGTGRNQPQHF.

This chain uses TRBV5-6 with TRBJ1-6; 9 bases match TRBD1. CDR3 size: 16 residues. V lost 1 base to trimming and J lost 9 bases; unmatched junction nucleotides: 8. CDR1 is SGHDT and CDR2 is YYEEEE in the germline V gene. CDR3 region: CASSLNRGLSSSPLHF. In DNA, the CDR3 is TGTGCCAGCAGCTTGAACAGGGGGCTTTCTTCTTCACCCCTCCACTTT. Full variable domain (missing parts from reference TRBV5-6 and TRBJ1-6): DAGVTQSPTHLIKTRGQQVTLRCSPKSGHDTVSWYQQALGQGPQFIFQYYEEEERQRGNFPDRFSGHQFPNYSSELNVNALLLGDSALYLCASSLNRGLSSSPLHFGNGTRLTVT.

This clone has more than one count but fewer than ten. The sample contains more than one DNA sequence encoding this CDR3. CDR3 bases: TGCGCCAGCAGCTTGGCCGGAGGTTACACTGAAGCTTTCTTT. It yields the protein CASSLAGGYTEAFF. This chain joins TRBV5-1 and TRBJ1-1, with D unresolved. CDR1 SGHRS and CDR2 YFSETQ come from the germline V gene. Trimming cost V 0 bases and J 3 bases, with 9 bases left between them. This CDR3 has 14 residues.

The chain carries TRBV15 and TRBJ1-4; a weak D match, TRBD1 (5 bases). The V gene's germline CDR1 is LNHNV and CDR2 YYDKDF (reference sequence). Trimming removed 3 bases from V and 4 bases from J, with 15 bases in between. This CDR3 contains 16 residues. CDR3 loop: CATSSIKGLYNEKLFF. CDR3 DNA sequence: TGTGCCACCAGCAGTATTAAGGGGCTCTATAATGAAAAACTGTTTTTT.

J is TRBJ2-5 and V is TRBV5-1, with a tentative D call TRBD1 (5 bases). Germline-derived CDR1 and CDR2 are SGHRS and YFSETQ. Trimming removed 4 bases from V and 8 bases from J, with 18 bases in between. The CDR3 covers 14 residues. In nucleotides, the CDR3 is TGCGCCAGCAGCATGGTCCGCGAAGGGGCAACCCAGTACTTC. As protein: CASSMVREGATQYF.

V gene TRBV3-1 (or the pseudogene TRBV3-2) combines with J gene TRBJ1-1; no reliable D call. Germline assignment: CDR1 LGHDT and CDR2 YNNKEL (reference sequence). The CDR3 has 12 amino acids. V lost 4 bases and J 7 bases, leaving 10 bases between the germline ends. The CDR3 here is CASSPTSGEAFF. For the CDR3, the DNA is TGTGCCAGCAGCCCCACCTCGGGTGAAGCTTTCTTT.

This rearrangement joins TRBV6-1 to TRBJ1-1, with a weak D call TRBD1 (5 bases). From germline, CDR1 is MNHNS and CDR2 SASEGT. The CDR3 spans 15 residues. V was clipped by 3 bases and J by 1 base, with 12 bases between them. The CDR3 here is CASSDLGLTNTEAFF. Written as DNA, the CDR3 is TGTGCCAGCAGTGACCTGGGACTGACGAACACTGAAGCTTTCTTT.

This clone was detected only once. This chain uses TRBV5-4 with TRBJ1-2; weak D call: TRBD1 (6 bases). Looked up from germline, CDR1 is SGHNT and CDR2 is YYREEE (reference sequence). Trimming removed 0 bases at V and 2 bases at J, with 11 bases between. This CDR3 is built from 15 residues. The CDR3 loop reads CASSLDGQPNYGYTF. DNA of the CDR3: TGTGCCAGCAGCTTGGATGGACAGCCAAACTATGGCTACACCTTC. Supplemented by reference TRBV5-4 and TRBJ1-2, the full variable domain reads ETGVTQSPTHLIKTRGQQVTLRCSSQSGHNTVSWYQQALGQGPQFIFQYYREEENGRGNFPPRFSGLQFPNYSSELNVNALELDDSALYLCASSLDGQPNYGYTFGSGTRLTVV.

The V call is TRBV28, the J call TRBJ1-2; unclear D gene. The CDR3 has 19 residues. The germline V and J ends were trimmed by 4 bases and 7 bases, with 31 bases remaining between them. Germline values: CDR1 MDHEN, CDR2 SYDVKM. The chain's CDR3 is CASSYLLSSRGLLGFGYTF. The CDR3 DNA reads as TGTGCCAGCAGTTACCTCTTGAGTTCAAGAGGGTTATTGGGGTTTGGCTACACCTTC.

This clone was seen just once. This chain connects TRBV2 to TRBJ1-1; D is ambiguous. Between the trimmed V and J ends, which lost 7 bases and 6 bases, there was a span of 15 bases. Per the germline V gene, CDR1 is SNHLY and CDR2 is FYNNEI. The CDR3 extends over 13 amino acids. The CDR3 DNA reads TGTGCCAGCAATCCGGGTATTGAATCTGAAGCTTTCTTT. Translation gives CASNPGIESEAFF.

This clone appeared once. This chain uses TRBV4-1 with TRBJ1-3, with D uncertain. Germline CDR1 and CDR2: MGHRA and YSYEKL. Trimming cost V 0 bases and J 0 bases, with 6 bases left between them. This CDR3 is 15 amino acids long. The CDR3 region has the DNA TGCGCCAGCAGCCAAGAGTTCCGCTCTGGAAACACCATATATTTT. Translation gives CASSQEFRSGNTIYF.

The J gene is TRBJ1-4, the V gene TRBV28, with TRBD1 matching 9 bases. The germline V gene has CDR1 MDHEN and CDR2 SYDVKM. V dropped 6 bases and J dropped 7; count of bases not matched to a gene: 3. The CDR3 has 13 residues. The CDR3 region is CASRWDRVEKLFF. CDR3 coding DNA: TGTGCCAGCAGATGGGACAGGGTTGAAAAACTGTTTTTT. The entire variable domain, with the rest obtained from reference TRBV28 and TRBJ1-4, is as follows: DVKVTQSSRYLVKRTGEKVFLECVQDMDHENMFWYRQDPGLGLRLIYFSYDVKMKEKGDIPEGYSVSREKKERFSLILESASTNQTSMYLCASRWDRVEKLFFGSGTQLSVL.

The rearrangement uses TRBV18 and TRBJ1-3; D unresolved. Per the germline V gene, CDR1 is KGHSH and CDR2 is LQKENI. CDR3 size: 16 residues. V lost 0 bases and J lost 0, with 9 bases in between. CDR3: CASSPPPLFSGNTIYF. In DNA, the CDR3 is TGTGCCAGCTCACCACCCCCTCTTTTCTCTGGAAACACCATATATTTT.

CDR3 sequence: CAISESEGLGTDTQYF. The CDR3 coding sequence is TGTGCCATCAGTGAGTCCGAGGGCTTAGGGACAGATACGCAGTATTTT. The J gene is TRBJ2-3, the V gene TRBV10-3, with D tentatively TRBD2 (5 bases). Germline CDR1 reads ENHRY; CDR2 reads SYGVKD. V was trimmed by 0 bases and J by 3 bases, leaving 13 bases between them. The CDR3 consists of 16 residues.

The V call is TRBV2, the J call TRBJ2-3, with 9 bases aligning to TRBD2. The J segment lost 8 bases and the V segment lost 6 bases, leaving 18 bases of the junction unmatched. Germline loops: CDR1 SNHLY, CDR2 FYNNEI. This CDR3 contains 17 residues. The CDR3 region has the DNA TGTGCCAGCAGCTCACTTATCCCGGGACTAGCAGTCAGTACGCAGTATTTT. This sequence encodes CASSSLIPGLAVSTQYF.

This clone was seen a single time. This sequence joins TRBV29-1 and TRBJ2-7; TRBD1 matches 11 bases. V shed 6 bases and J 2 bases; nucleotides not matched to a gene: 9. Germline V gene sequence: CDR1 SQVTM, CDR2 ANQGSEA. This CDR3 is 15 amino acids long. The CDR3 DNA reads TGCAGCGTCACACCGGGACAGGGGGGCGCCTACGAGCAGTACTTC. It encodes CSVTPGQGGAYEQYF.

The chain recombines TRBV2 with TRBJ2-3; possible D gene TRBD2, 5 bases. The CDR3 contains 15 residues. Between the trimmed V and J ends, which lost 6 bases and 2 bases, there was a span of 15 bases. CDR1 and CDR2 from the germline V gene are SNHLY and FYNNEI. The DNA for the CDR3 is TGTGCCAGCAGGAGCCGTGGGGAGAACACAGATACGCAGTATTTT. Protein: CASRSRGENTDTQYF.

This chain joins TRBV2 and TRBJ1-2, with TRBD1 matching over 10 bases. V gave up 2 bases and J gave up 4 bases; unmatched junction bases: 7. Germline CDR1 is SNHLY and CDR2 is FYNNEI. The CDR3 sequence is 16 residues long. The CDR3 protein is CASSESGTGAPYGYTF. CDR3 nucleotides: TGTGCCAGCAGTGAATCTGGGACAGGGGCTCCCTATGGCTACACCTTC.

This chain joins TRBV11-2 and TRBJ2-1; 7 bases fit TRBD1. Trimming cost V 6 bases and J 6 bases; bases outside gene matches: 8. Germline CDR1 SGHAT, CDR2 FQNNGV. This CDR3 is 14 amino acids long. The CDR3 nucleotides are TGTGCCAGCAGGGACCGGGACAGCCCCAATGAGCAGTTCTTC. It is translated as CASRDRDSPNEQFF.

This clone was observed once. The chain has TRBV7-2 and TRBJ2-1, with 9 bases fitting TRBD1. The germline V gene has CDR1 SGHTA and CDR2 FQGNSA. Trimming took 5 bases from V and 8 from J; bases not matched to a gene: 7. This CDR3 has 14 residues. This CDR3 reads CASSPGQGFDEQFF. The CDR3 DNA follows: TGTGCCAGCAGCCCGGGACAGGGATTCGATGAGCAGTTCTTC.

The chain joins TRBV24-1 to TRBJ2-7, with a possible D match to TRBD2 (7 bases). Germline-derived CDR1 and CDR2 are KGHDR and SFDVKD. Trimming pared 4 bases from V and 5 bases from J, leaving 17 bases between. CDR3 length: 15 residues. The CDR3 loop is CATSDVGGGVDEQYF. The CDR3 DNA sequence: TGTGCCACCAGTGACGTGGGAGGGGGTGTCGACGAGCAGTACTTC.

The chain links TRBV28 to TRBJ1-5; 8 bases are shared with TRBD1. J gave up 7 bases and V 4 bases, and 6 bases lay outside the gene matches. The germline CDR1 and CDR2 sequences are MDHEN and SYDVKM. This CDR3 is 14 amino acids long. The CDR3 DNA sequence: TGTGCCAGCAGTTCCTACAGGGGGGAGCAGCCCCAGCATTTT. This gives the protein CASSSYRGEQPQHF. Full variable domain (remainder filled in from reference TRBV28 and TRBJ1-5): DVKVTQSSRYLVKRTGEKVFLECVQDMDHENMFWYRQDPGLGLRLIYFSYDVKMKEKGDIPEGYSVSREKKERFSLILESASTNQTSMYLCASSSYRGEQPQHFGDGTRLSIL.